Detailed here is one T cell receptor beta chain. The data were taken from a study of CD4 T cells in relation to SARS-CoV-2 and coronaviruses. Measured with immunoSEQ multiplex PCR; TCRdb has only the in-frame clones, and not every one. Counted here are around 56,000 clones, about nine tenths occurring once; the ten biggest clones make up around 1.3%. CD4+ T cells from unexposed donors were obtained before the COVID-19 pandemic (2011-2018). Germline V gene lookup returns CDR1 MNHEY and CDR2 SMNVEV (reference sequence). V was shortened by 5 bases and J by 6 bases, with 34 bases between the two germline ends. The CDR3 runs 20 residues.

The TCR comes from a human donor in good health. The sample taken for sequencing was memory CD4+ T cells from PBMCs. The V and J genes are TRBV27 and TRBJ2-5; D possibly corresponds to TRBD1 (6 bases). CDR3 in amino acids: CASSRTGRFSPGQGLKTQYF. CDR3 bases: TGTGCCAGCAGTCGAACCGGTAGGTTTAGCCCGGGACAAGGCTTGAAGACCCAGTACTTC.